This T cell receptor (beta chain) derives from a study of PD-1 blockade in classical Hodgkin lymphoma. As to time point: cycle 4 day 1 (C4D1), after 5 to 7 weeks of nivolumab. No patient escaped relapse after autologous stem cell transplantation, and brentuximab vedotin exposure varied. Purified CD4+ T cells were obtained from thawed PBMCs through magnetic negative selection. Sequencing used immunoSEQ multiplex PCR; TCRdb keeps in-frame clones, though not all of them. The table has about 30,000 clones, about four fifths seen once. V lost 7 bases to trimming and J lost 5 bases; unmatched junction nucleotides: 12. Per germline, CDR1 LNHDA and CDR2 SQIVND (reference sequence). This CDR3 comprises 15 residues.

The chain joins TRBV19 to TRBJ1-2; 8 bases align to TRBD1. The material sequenced was CD4+ T cells from blood, taken before the fourth cycle of nivolumab. The TCR originated in a human donor with classical Hodgkin lymphoma. The DNA of the CDR3 is TGTGCCAGTACCCCGAGCCAGGGGGCGGGATATGGCTACACCTTC. This codes for CASTPSQGAGYGYTF.